Listed here are 14 T cell receptor beta chains from one sample, sequenced in a study of control samples from healthy donors and cancer patients. Produced via immunoSEQ multiplex PCR; TCRdb's table is partial and in-frame only. Found here are about 86,000 clones, around nine tenths of them singletons; the top ten hold roughly a tenth. The sequencing sample was made of PBMCs. The receptors come from a woman aged 50 to 60 with colorectal cancer.

The rearrangement joins TRBV7-2 to TRBJ2-1; possible D gene TRBD1, 6 bases. Trimming shortened V by 0 bases and J by 14 bases, and 11 bases separated the two germline ends. Germline CDR1 and CDR2: SGHTA and FQGNSA. CDR3 length equals 12 residues. The CDR3 reads CASSLAGAHEFF. Here the CDR3 DNA reads TGTGCCAGCAGCTTAGCGGGGGCCCACGAGTTCTTC.

This clone was counted once. The chain joins TRBV6-2 or TRBV6-3 to TRBJ2-5, with 7 bases identical to TRBD2. Germline V lookup: CDR1 MNHEY, CDR2 SVGEGT. This CDR3 has 16 residues. J gave up 1 base and V 3 bases, and 8 bases lay outside the gene matches. The CDR3 here is CASSYPPLAVQETQYF. The CDR3 DNA follows: TGTGCCAGCAGTTATCCGCCCCTAGCGGTCCAAGAGACCCAGTACTTC.

This rearrangement joins TRBV4-1 to TRBJ1-5; no clear D. The CDR3 totals 15 residues. Germline lookup yields CDR1 MGHRA and CDR2 YSYEKL. V lost 1 base and J lost 9, with 16 bases in between. The CDR3 protein is CASSQGLAAPRPQHF. DNA for the CDR3: TGCGCCAGCAGCCAAGGGTTGGCAGCTCCCCGGCCCCAGCATTTT.

CDR3 DNA sequence: TGTGCCAGCAGATCGGACAGGGTCCTATCCTACGAGCAGTACGTC. It specifies CASRSDRVLSYEQYV. The chain carries TRBV6-4 and TRBJ2-7; 8 positions match TRBD1. CDR1 is MRHNA, CDR2 SNTAGT, per germline. CDR3 length: 15 amino acids. Trimming removed 6 bases from V and 1 base from J; junction bases left unmatched: 8.

The chain uses TRBV5-1 and TRBJ1-2; D possibly corresponds to TRBD1 (5 bases). The CDR3 runs to 15 residues. Germline V CDR1 and CDR2: SGHRS, YFSETQ. V shed 4 bases and J shed 4 bases, with 17 bases lying between them. The CDR3 loop is CASSPVEGPIYGYTF. Here the CDR3 DNA reads TGCGCCAGCAGCCCTGTAGAGGGGCCGATCTATGGCTACACCTTC. Based on the CDR3 plus reference TRBV5-1 and TRBJ1-2, the full variable domain is KAGVTQTPRYLIKTRGQQVTLSCSPISGHRSVSWYQQTPGQGLQFLFEYFSETQRNKGNFPGRFSGRQFSNSRSEMNVSTLELGDSALYLCASSPVEGPIYGYTFGSGTRLTVV.

The chain has TRBV30 and TRBJ1-2; weak D call: TRBD1 (5 bases). CDR1 and CDR2 from the germline V gene are GTSNPN and SVGIG (reference sequence). CDR3 length: 11 amino acids. V dropped 7 bases and J dropped 5 bases, with 11 bases sitting between them. The CDR3 loop reads CASDSGYGYTF. The CDR3 DNA follows: TGTGCCTCGGACTCAGGGTATGGCTACACCTTC. The full variable domain, its missing parts supplied by reference TRBV30 and TRBJ1-2, is SQTIHQWPATLVQPVGSPLSLECTVEGTSNPNLYWYRQAAGRGLQLLFYSVGIGQISSEVPQNLSASRPQDRQFILSSKKLLLSDSGFYLCASDSGYGYTFGSGTRLTVV.

This chain links TRBV4-3 with TRBJ1-2, with 12 bases matching TRBD1. The CDR3 covers 16 residues. The V gene end was trimmed by 1 base and the J gene end by 4 bases; junction bases not matched to a gene: 4. CDR1 is LGHNA, CDR2 YSLEER, per germline. The CDR3 DNA reads TGCGCCAGCAGCCAAGGGGGACAGGGGGCGAGCTATGGCTACACCTTC. Its protein is CASSQGGQGASYGYTF.

V gene TRBV7-2 combines with J gene TRBJ1-2, with D unresolved. V was pared by 2 bases and J by 0 bases, with 10 bases between. This CDR3 spans 15 amino acids. Looked up from germline, CDR1 is SGHTA and CDR2 is FQGNSA. CDR3 residues: CASSLRSSANYGYTF. The CDR3 DNA sequence: TGTGCCAGCAGCTTAAGATCGTCAGCTAACTATGGCTACACCTTC.

The J gene is TRBJ1-4, the V gene TRBV18, with D unclear. V lost 2 bases and J lost 5, with 9 bases in between. The length of the CDR3 is 14 residues. Germline assignment: CDR1 KGHSH and CDR2 LQKENI. As DNA, the CDR3 is TGTGCCAGCTCACCAGGATACTCAAATGAAAAACTGTTTTTT. This encodes CASSPGYSNEKLFF.

This chain uses TRBV4-2 with TRBJ1-2, with D possibly matching TRBD1 (5 bases). Per the germline V gene, CDR1 is LGHNA and CDR2 is YNFKEQ. The CDR3 is 14 residues long. V gave up 4 bases and J gave up 5 bases, with 14 bases separating them. The CDR3 loop is CASSRGVRDYGYTF. The CDR3 nucleotides read TGTGCCAGCAGCCGGGGGGTCAGGGATTATGGCTACACCTTC.

The chain joins TRBV27 to TRBJ1-6; D is undetermined. Trimming stripped 4 bases from V and 7 bases from J, with 8 bases between. Germline values: CDR1 MNHEY, CDR2 SMNVEV (reference sequence). The CDR3 spans 13 residues. This CDR3 is CASSYSSNSPLHF. Written as DNA, the CDR3 is TGTGCCAGCAGTTACAGCTCGAATTCACCCCTCCACTTT.

The chain combines TRBV5-8 with TRBJ1-2; D call uncertain. CDR1 SGHTS and CDR2 YDEGEE come from the germline V gene. Trimming cost V 0 bases and J 4 bases, with 10 bases left between them. This CDR3 has 14 residues. The chain's CDR3 is CASSLGEVGYGYTF. CDR3 nucleotide sequence: TGTGCCAGCAGCTTGGGGGAGGTCGGCTATGGCTACACCTTC. Supplemented by reference TRBV5-8 and TRBJ1-2, the full variable domain reads EAGVTQSPTHLIKTRGQQATLRCSPISGHTSVYWYQQALGLGLQFLLWYDEGEERNRGNFPPRFSGRQFPNYSSELNVNALELEDSALYLCASSLGEVGYGYTFGSGTRLTVV.

The chain combines TRBV19 with TRBJ2-3; TRBD2 matches at 7 bases. The V gene's germline CDR1 is LNHDA and CDR2 SQIVND (reference sequence). The V and J ends lost 3 bases and 0 bases, in that order; junction bases with no gene match: 9. The CDR3 totals 17 residues. CDR3 residues: CASSIQRGYPSTDTQYF. CDR3 nucleotide sequence: TGTGCCAGTAGTATCCAGCGGGGATACCCTAGCACAGATACGCAGTATTTT.

The rearrangement links TRBV2 to TRBJ1-1, with D possibly matching TRBD1 (6 bases). This CDR3 comprises 14 residues. In germline, CDR1 is SNHLY, CDR2 FYNNEI. Trimming pared 10 bases from V and 0 bases from J, leaving 15 bases between. CDR3: CATRQEIMNTEAFF. The CDR3 DNA reads TGTGCCACCCGACAGGAGATCATGAACACTGAAGCTTTCTTT.